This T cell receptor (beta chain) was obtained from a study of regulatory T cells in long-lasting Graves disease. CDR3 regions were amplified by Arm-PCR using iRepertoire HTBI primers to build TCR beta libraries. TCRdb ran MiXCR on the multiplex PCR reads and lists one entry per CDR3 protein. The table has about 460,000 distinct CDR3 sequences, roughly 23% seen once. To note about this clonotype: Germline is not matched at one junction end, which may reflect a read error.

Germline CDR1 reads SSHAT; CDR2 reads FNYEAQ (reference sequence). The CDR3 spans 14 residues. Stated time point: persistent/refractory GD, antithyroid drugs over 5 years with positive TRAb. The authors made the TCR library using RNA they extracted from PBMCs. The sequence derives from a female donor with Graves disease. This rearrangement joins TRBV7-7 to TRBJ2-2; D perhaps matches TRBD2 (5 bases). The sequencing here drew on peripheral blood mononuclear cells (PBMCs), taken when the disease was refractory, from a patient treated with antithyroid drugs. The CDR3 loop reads CASSLVAQTGELFF. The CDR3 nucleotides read TGTGCTAGCAGCTTAGTAGCGCAAACCGGGGAGCTGTTTTTT.